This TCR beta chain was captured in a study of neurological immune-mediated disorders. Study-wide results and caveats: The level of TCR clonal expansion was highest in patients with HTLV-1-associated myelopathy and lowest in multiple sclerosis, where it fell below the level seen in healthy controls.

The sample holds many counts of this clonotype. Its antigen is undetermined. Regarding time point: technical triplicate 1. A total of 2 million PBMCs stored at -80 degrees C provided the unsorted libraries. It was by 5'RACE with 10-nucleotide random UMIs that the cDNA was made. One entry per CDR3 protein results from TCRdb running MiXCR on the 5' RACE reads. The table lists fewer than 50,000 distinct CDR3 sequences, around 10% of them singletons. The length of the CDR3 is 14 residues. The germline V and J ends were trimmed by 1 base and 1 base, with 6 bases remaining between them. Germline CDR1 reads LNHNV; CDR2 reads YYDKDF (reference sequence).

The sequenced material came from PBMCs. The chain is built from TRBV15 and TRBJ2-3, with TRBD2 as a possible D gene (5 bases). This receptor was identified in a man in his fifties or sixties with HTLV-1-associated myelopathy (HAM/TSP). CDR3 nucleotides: TGTGCCACCAGCAGAGGGGGAGGCACAGATACGCAGTATTTT. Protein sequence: CATSRGGGTDTQYF.